Listed here are 14 T cell receptor beta chains from one sample, sequenced in a study of CD8 T cells in ankylosing spondylitis. TCRdb re-analysed the 5' RACE reads in MiXCR, keeping a single row per CDR3 protein. The table lists approximately 240,000 distinct CDR3 sequences, over 9.5% of them singletons. Source material: blood, either unsorted or a sorted T cell fraction (not recorded which). Receptor source: a male donor with ankylosing spondylitis or in good health (not recorded which).

In this sample, this clonotype turned up many times. The CDR3 DNA is TGTGCCAGCAGTTACAGGGGGACAGACTACAATTCACCCCTCCACTTT. Residues: CASSYRGTDYNSPLHF. This chain links TRBV6-2 or TRBV6-3 with TRBJ1-6, with 7 bases matching TRBD1. Germline V gives CDR1 MNHEY, CDR2 SVGEGT. The CDR3 spans 16 residues. V was pared by 2 bases and J by 7 bases, with 8 bases of the junction left unmatched.

This clonotype was detected ten times or more. CDR3 bases: TGCGCCACCGGACCCCATGGCGATGAGCAGTTCTTC. Translating gives CATGPHGDEQFF. V is TRBV5-1 and J is TRBJ2-1; no firm D call. This CDR3 contains 12 residues. CDR1 SGHRS and CDR2 YFSETQ come from the germline V gene. V lost 9 bases and J lost 8, with 15 bases in between.

This clonotype showed up many times. The chain combines TRBV12-3 or TRBV12-4 with TRBJ1-1; D remains ambiguous. The ends were cut back, 4 bases at V and 1 base at J, with 13 bases in the middle. The CDR3 extends over 15 amino acids. DNA of the CDR3: TGTGCCAGCAGTTCCCTGCGGGCCGAGAACACTGAAGCTTTCTTT. This translates into CASSSLRAENTEAFF.

This clonotype was detected many times. The rearrangement uses TRBV9 and TRBJ2-3; unclear D gene. Trimming stripped 0 bases from V and 3 bases from J, with 5 bases between. There are 13 residues in the CDR3. Germline lookup yields CDR1 SGDLS and CDR2 YYNGEE. Here the CDR3 DNA reads TGTGCCAGCAGCGTAGTTGAAACAGATACGCAGTATTTT. Translation gives CASSVVETDTQYF. The full variable domain, rest sourced from reference TRBV9 and TRBJ2-3, is DSGVTQTPKHLITATGQRVTLRCSPRSGDLSVYWYQQSLDQGLQFLIQYYNGEERAKGNILERFSAQQFPDLHSELNLSSLELGDSALYFCASSVVETDTQYFGPGTRLTVL.

In this sample, this clonotype turned up many times. The rearrangement uses TRBV27 and TRBJ2-1; D is unclear. CDR3 length: 13 amino acids. V shed 2 bases and J shed 6 bases, with 8 bases lying between them. Looked up from germline, CDR1 is MNHEY and CDR2 is SMNVEV (reference sequence). The CDR3 loop reads CASSLAVGNEQFF. CDR3 DNA: TGTGCCAGCAGTTTAGCGGTCGGCAATGAGCAGTTCTTC.

This clonotype was counted at least ten times. The chain combines TRBV5-1 with TRBJ2-4, with a possible D match to TRBD2 (6 bases). The germline gives CDR1 SGHRS, CDR2 YFSETQ. The CDR3 has 21 amino acids. Trimming took 9 bases from V and 0 from J, leaving 34 bases between them. The CDR3 DNA reads as TGCGCCAACAACCACGACTTGCGCGCACCCCCGGGACTGCTAGCCAAAAACATTCAGTACTTC. Protein product: CANNHDLRAPPGLLAKNIQYF.

This clonotype was seen ten or more times. In DNA form, the CDR3 reads TGTGCCAGCAGTTTGGTAGTAGCCTCCCCCTATGGCTACACCTTC. Protein product: CASSLVVASPYGYTF. This chain connects TRBV12-3 or TRBV12-4 to TRBJ1-2; D is ambiguous. The CDR3 has 15 amino acids. V lost 3 bases and J lost 4, with 15 bases in between.

This clonotype was counted at least ten times. The chain recombines TRBV29-1 with TRBJ1-6; maybe TRBD1 (5 bases). With 1 base removed from V and 6 bases from J, the gap between germline ends came to 7 bases. Germline V gene lookup returns CDR1 SQVTM and CDR2 ANQGSEA. This CDR3 has 13 amino acids. The CDR3 region has the DNA TGCAGCGTTGAAGTGGGGGTTAATTCACCCCTCCACTTT. Protein: CSVEVGVNSPLHF.

Many counts were recorded for this clonotype. The rearrangement joins TRBV20-1 to TRBJ2-3, with 8 bases lining up with TRBD2. Germline CDR1 and CDR2: DFQATT and SNEGSKA (reference sequence). This CDR3 region has 18 residues. The V and J ends lost 2 bases and 1 base, in that order; junction bases with no gene match: 14. The CDR3 coding sequence is TGCAGTGCTAGACCTAGCAGAGTTCGAGCGGGGGGCACAGATACGCAGTATTTT. Its protein is CSARPSRVRAGGTDTQYF.

This clonotype was counted ten times or more. The chain links TRBV20-1 to TRBJ2-1, with 8 bases lining up with TRBD2. CDR1 and CDR2 from the germline V gene are DFQATT and SNEGSKA (reference sequence). This CDR3 region has 17 residues. Trimming at V came to 5 bases and at J to 4 bases, leaving 16 bases not matched to a gene. The chain's CDR3 is CSAPLEAGGHHYNEQFF. CDR3 nucleotide sequence: TGCAGTGCTCCTCTAGAGGCGGGGGGCCACCATTACAATGAGCAGTTCTTC.

In this sample, this clonotype turned up a few times. V gene TRBV7-9 combines with J gene TRBJ1-6; no firm D call. This CDR3 is 15 amino acids long. Germline CDR1 and CDR2: SEHNR and FQNEAQ (reference sequence). V was clipped by 4 bases and J by 6 bases, with 13 bases between them. This CDR3 reads CASSSRSGTNSPLHF. For the CDR3, the DNA is TGTGCCAGCAGCTCTAGGTCGGGAACTAATTCACCCCTCCACTTT.

This chain uses TRBV9 with TRBJ2-3, with a tentative D call TRBD2 (5 bases). CDR1 is SGDLS, CDR2 YYNGEE, per germline. With 4 bases removed from V and 5 bases from J, the gap between germline ends came to 17 bases. The CDR3 consists of 15 residues. This chain's CDR3 is CASSQSRAVGDTQYF. The CDR3, as DNA: TGTGCCAGCAGCCAATCAAGAGCGGTTGGAGATACGCAGTATTTT.

In its sample, this clonotype was seen many times. This chain uses TRBV12-3 or TRBV12-4 with TRBJ2-4; D is unclear. This CDR3 spans 14 amino acids. V dropped 2 bases and J dropped 6 bases, with 11 bases sitting between them. The CDR3, as DNA: TGTGCCAGCAGTTTAACGGAAAATCCAAACATTCAGTACTTC. Its translation is CASSLTENPNIQYF.

A few counts support this clonotype. This chain joins TRBV25-1 and TRBJ1-3; no definite D call. Looked up from germline, CDR1 is MGHDK and CDR2 is SYGVNS. The CDR3 has 12 residues. V lost 5 bases, J lost 0 bases, and 2 bases lay in between. CDR3 residues: CASSHSGNTIYF. The DNA of the CDR3 is TGTGCCAGCAGTCACTCTGGAAACACCATATATTTT. Together with reference TRBV25-1 and TRBJ1-3, the CDR3 gives the full variable domain: EADIYQTPRYLVIGTGKKITLECSQTMGHDKMYWYQQDPGMELHLIHYSYGVNSTEKGDLSSESTVSRIRTEHFPLTLESARPSHTSQYLCASSHSGNTIYFGEGSWLTVV.